This T cell receptor (beta chain) was identified during a study of human T cells and chemical hapten exposure (dated by TCRdb to about 2021). In terms of the full investigation: For sensitization, 2% DPC in acetone was applied to a roughly 2 cm by roughly 2 cm area of upper inner arm skin. Libraries were pooled for sequencing, and variation in per-sample TCR yields was attributed mainly to small differences in library volumes within the pool. Blood samples were taken from patients before sensitization (week 0) and then at 2, 6 and about 24 weeks after DPC sensitization. Patch testing was done on the upper back using Finn chambers containing 0.01% DPC, and results were scored after 6 days according to International Contact Dermatitis Research Group standards. Most of the patients in the cohort were female, and the cohort covered alopecia areata with under or over 50% scalp involvement, alopecia totalis and alopecia universalis. The study tracked peripheral blood TCR repertoire changes in vivo during primary and secondary sensitization to the hapten diphenylcyclopropenone (DPC) in alopecia patients. About 29 alopecia patients gave blood for TCR sequencing at one to four time points (pre-sensitization, 2, 6 and 24 weeks). Weekly therapeutic DPC doses were additionally applied to the scalp of patients throughout the approximately 24-week study period. What the study reported, not specific to this receptor: Because all patients had alopecia, a presumed autoimmune disease, the immune response of the patients might differ from that of healthy individuals. Repeated subsampling changed both the strength of the expansion versus patch-test correlation and the threshold at which that correlation became significant. A positive correlation was found between the number of PT1 expanded TCRs and patch test score, with significance reached at thresholds 8, 16 and 32 but not 4. No change with DPC sensitization was found in the number of TCRs above 1 in 1000 frequency, and no evidence of global repertoire structure alterations was found. Expanded TCRs formed significantly more large CDR3 similarity clusters than pre-sensitization or healthy control sets, consistent with antigen-driven responses.

Library preparation employed RACE. Sequencing relied on a NextSeq 500. Library preparation attached unique molecular identifiers to individual cDNA molecules for quantitative, reproducible TCR counting. For every blood RNA sample, sequencing covered both the TCR alpha and TCR beta chains. In the authors' own workflow: The median number of TCRs per sample was roughly 94,000, ranging from about 20,000 to 750,000. The Decombinator software suite was used to annotate V, J and CDR3 in the TCR reads. To make PS versus PT1 abundance plots, every sample was subsampled to the same number of TCRs (28,000). Expanded TCRs were defined as absent before sensitization and observed at least eight times at the 2-week time point. The raw public reads went through TCRdb reprocessing: fastp at Q25, MiXCR clone calling, in-frame beta chains kept. For every CDR3 protein sequence, its rows merge into one entry that carries the most common genes and DNA. TCRdb's processing, not the study's, gives the V and J calls here. This sample has 380,000 or so distinct CDR3 sequences in its table, and about 4.4% of those were observed once. The top ten constitute under 2.5% of the sample.

Explained via the paper, the time point label denotes: patch test 1, 2 weeks after DPC sensitization. The treatment or condition label of this sample denotes: therapeutic diphenylcyclopropenone sensitization with weekly scalp DPC. Blood at each patch-test visit was drawn before the patch test was applied. To be eligible, patients had to be aged 18 to 70, diagnosed with alopecia and judged suitable for DPC therapy, while pregnant patients were excluded. Total RNA was extracted from unfractionated whole blood collected in Tempus Blood RNA tubes. This clonotype has at least ten counts. What antigen it recognizes has not been identified. Base qualities are not at hand, and no much larger clone is one base apart. The source is a woman in her forties or fifties with alopecia areata. Some clones in this sample may be carry-over from other donors' samples. Sequences were derived from whole blood, sampled in connection with sensitization to the hapten diphenylcyclopropenone (DPC).

The CDR3 corresponds to CASSLEVGGSAFF. The sequence in DNA is TGTGCCAGCAGCTTAGAGGTGGGGGGGTCAGCTTTCTTT. The rearrangement combines TRBV11-2 with TRBJ1-1; TRBD1 is perhaps the D gene, given 5 matching bases. The V end loses 0 bases and the J end loses 10 bases, and a stretch of 12 bases separates them. Counted from cysteine to phenylalanine, this CDR3 has 13 amino acids. Of all the DNA, just the CDR3 is kept, 39 bases in frame from base 1. Per the germline V gene, SGHAT is the CDR1 and FQNNGV is the CDR2.